Ten or more counts support the clone carrying this T cell receptor beta chain. Its target is unknown. The CDR3 spans 16 residues. Germline V gene data show CDR1 as MNHEY and CDR2 as SVGEGT. V gave up 6 bases and J gave up 3 bases, with 15 bases separating them. Three nested ARM-PCR rounds with V-beta and C-beta primers built TCRB libraries. Input was 0.5 ug total RNA, reverse-transcribed with a C-beta primer. Unique molecular identifiers were not described for the libraries. TCRdb independently ran MiXCR on the multiplex PCR reads; one entry per CDR3 protein. The table lists about 32,000 distinct CDR3 sequences, 60% to 65% of them singletons. The data derive from a study of tumor-infiltrating lymphocytes in glioblastoma multiforme. General study findings and limits: Detected clone frequencies may not reflect cell counts, being RNA-based. No surface-marker sorting into functional T cell subtypes was done.

The chain links TRBV6-2 or TRBV6-3 to TRBJ2-6, with D possibly called TRBD1 or TRBD2 (5 bases each). The material sequenced was brain tumor tissue. This TCR was sampled from a male donor with glioblastoma. The CDR3 DNA is TGTGCCAGCAGCCGGGACGGGGCTGGTGGGGCCAACGTCCTGACTTTC. Residues: CASSRDGAGGANVLTF.